This T cell receptor beta chain was sequenced in a study of blood T cell repertoires in COVID-19. Whole-study context: Researchers got acute and convalescent COVID-19 samples from the United States, Italy and Spain. From T cells, B-cell-depleted T cells, or PBMCs came the material, which was cDNA or gDNA.

The CDR3 contains 15 residues. V shed 3 bases, J shed 2 bases, and the junction held 6 bases outside the gene matches. The V gene's germline CDR1 is KGHSH and CDR2 LQKENI. Under the authors' procedure: The authors estimated nucleated cell counts from reference gene primer amplification. Method: immunoSEQ multiplex PCR; TCRdb's copy keeps in-frame clones and lacks some. The V and J calls and clone size are taken from that table; D and trimming were inferred from the DNA. This table has around 420,000 clones, approximately 88% appearing once. Residents of about two dozen US areas, aged roughly 18 to 95 years, made up the participants.

The chain couples TRBV18 to TRBJ2-5, with TRBD1 identical over 7 bases. The TCR comes from a woman in her 40s with acute COVID-19. What was sequenced was PBMCs or T cells enriched from blood (not recorded which). The CDR3 nucleotides read TGTGCCAGCTCACCGGGACAGCCGATTCAAGAGACCCAGTACTTC. This codes for CASSPGQPIQETQYF. Drawing the rest from reference TRBV18 and TRBJ2-5, the complete variable domain is NAGVMQNPRHLVRRRGQEARLRCSPMKGHSHVYWYRQLPEEGLKFMVYLQKENIIDESGMPKERFSAEFPKEGPSILRIQQVVRGDSAAYFCASSPGQPIQETQYFGPGTRLLVL.